The source of this T cell receptor (beta chain) is a study of blood T cell repertoires in COVID-19. For the study at large: Material from acute and convalescent COVID-19 was sourced from the United States, Italy and Spain. The analysed material was cDNA or gDNA that came from T cells, B-cell-depleted T cells, or PBMCs.

The trim removed 3 bases at V and 4 bases at J, leaving 9 bases unmatched. Germline V CDR1 and CDR2: MGHRA, YSYEKL. This CDR3 has 16 amino acids. Original methodology: Reference gene primer amplification gave estimated nucleated cell counts. The data were produced by immunoSEQ multiplex PCR, yet TCRdb's version contains in-frame clones alone and is incomplete. That table supplies the V and J calls and clone size; D and trimming were determined from the DNA. This sample yields 170,000 or so clones, of which roughly 83% are seen a single time; roughly 2.9% belongs to the top ten. The sequenced sample consisted of peripheral blood. The source of this sequence is a woman in her sixties or seventies with acute or convalescent COVID-19. The chain is built from TRBV4-1 and TRBJ1-3; TRBD1 aligns across 7 bases. Here the CDR3 reads CASSQTDRDLGNTIYF. CDR3 sequence (DNA): TGCGCCAGCAGCCAGACCGACAGGGACCTAGGAAACACCATATATTTT.